This TCR beta chain was identified in a study of T-cell memory formation after mild COVID-19. TCRdb reprocessed the 5' RACE reads with MiXCR, giving one entry per CDR3 protein. The data show around 220,000 distinct CDR3 sequences, roughly 15% seen once. General observations from the study: The finding that pre-infection memory included some responding clones suggested that cross-reactive memory joined. Day 15 to 85 contractors were CD4/CD8 balanced; later expanders leaned CD4+.

For this clonotype: Its antigen is unidentified.

Trimming pared 2 bases from V and 13 bases from J, leaving 8 bases between. CDR3 length: 11 amino acids. Germline V gives CDR1 SGHTA, CDR2 FQGNSA. Sequenced input: PBMCs or a T cell subset sorted from them (not recorded which). This TCR came from a man aged 18-30 years who had mild COVID-19 (a few samples of this study predate the infection). Cell type and time point are not known. The chain combines TRBV7-2 with TRBJ2-2; a possible D gene is TRBD1 (5 bases). The CDR3 region has the DNA TGTGCCAGCAGCTTAAGAGACAGGCTGTTTTTT. It specifies CASSLRDRLFF.